These T cell receptor beta chains were read from a single sample in a study of spatial heterogeneity in lung cancer. TCRdb reprocessed the 5' RACE reads via MiXCR and lists one record per CDR3 protein. The sample has 1,300 or so distinct CDR3 sequences; 6.5% are singletons. The sequenced sample was normal lung tissue next to the tumor, obtained at surgery. These receptor sequences come from a male donor with early-stage non-small cell lung cancer. The CDR3 runs from the conserved cysteine through the conserved F or W. The order of the fields is clone size, D gene, J gene, V gene, CDR3 DNA, CDR3 protein. D genes are given only for firm matches. The listing skips clone size in some rows; elsewhere it reads once, few, many or a size class.

>medium-sized|.|TRBJ2-7|TRBV10-3
TGTGCCATCTCGACAGGCAACACCTACGAGCAGTACTTC
CAISTGNTYEQYF
>medium-sized|TRBD1|TRBJ2-4|TRBV7-6
TGTGCCAGCAGCGCACAGGGGGCTGTTCAGTACTTC
CASSAQGAVQYF
>medium-sized|TRBD1|TRBJ1-5|TRBV28
TGTGCCAGCAGTCCCAGGACAGGGAATCAGCCCCAGCATTTT
CASSPRTGNQPQHF
>few|.|TRBJ2-7|TRBV7-1
TGTGCCAGCAGCTCCCCGTATGGGGGAAGCTACGAGCAGTACTTC
CASSSPYGGSYEQYF
>large|.|TRBJ1-2|TRBV10-3
TGTGCCATCAGTGAGGGTGGAGGGGCCGGCCCGGCTAGAGGCTACACCTTC
CAISEGGGAGPARGYTF
>medium-sized|.|TRBJ2-1|TRBV4-3
TGCGCCAGCAGTCGAGACCGGGACTACAATGAGCAGTTCTTC
CASSRDRDYNEQFF
>few|.|TRBJ2-7|TRBV10-3
TGTGCCATCAGTGATACTTCCTACGAGCAGTACTTC
CAISDTSYEQYF
>many|TRBD1|TRBJ2-1|TRBV18
TGTGCCAGCTCACACAAAGACAGGGTCTACAATGAGCAGTTCTTC
CASSHKDRVYNEQFF
>medium-sized|.|TRBJ1-1|TRBV29-1
TGCAGCGTTGAAGGACAGGCGAACACTGAAGCTTTCTTT
CSVEGQANTEAFF
>medium-sized|TRBD1|TRBJ2-2|TRBV7-2
TGTGCCAGCAGCTTCACCGGGACAGGGGACGCGACGAACACCGGGGAGCTGTTTTTT
CASSFTGTGDATNTGELFF
>many|TRBD2|TRBJ2-2|TRBV6-2/TRBV6-3
TGTGCCAGCAGTTACCCCGGGACTAGCGAATACACCGGGGAGCTGTTTTTT
CASSYPGTSEYTGELFF
>medium-sized|TRBD2|TRBJ2-2|TRBV5-5
TGTGCCAGCAGCCCGGGGGGGCTTACCGGGGAGCTGTTTTTT
CASSPGGLTGELFF
>many|.|TRBJ2-5|TRBV20-1
TGCAGTGCTAGAGTAGCCCTTCGGCAAGAGACCCAGTACTTC
CSARVALRQETQYF
>few|.|TRBJ2-1|TRBV5-6
TGTGCCAGCAGCTTGGACCGAAAGTTTAGCACCTACAATGAGCAGTTCTTC
CASSLDRKFSTYNEQFF
>medium-sized|TRBD1|TRBJ2-7|TRBV3-1
TGTGCCAGCAGCCAAGCCGGGACAGGGGGGGAGCAGTACTTC
CASSQAGTGGEQYF
>many|.|TRBJ1-2|TRBV10-3
TGTGCCATCAGTGTGGGGGTGTCCGACTATGGCTACACCTTC
CAISVGVSDYGYTF
>many|.|TRBJ2-6|TRBV30
TGTGCACTGGCCCACCCTTTGGCTGGGGCCAACGTCCTGACTTTC
CALAHPLAGANVLTF
>large|.|TRBJ2-2|TRBV7-3
TGTGCCAGCGGTTGGGGGACCGGGGAGCTGTTTTTT
CASGWGTGELFF
>few|TRBD1|TRBJ2-3|TRBV24-1
TGTGCCACCAGTGATTACCTGGGACAGGAGATGGGGGGTACGCAGTATTTT
CATSDYLGQEMGGTQYF
>medium-sized|.|TRBJ2-7|TRBV5-1
TGCGCCAGCAGCCCAACTGGACAACTCCGCTCCTACGAGCAGTACTTC
CASSPTGQLRSYEQYF
>many|.|TRBJ2-2|TRBV11-2
TGTGCCAGCAGCCCGATGGGGGGGCACGGCGGGGAGCTGTTTTTT
CASSPMGGHGGELFF
>.|.|TRBJ1-5|TRBV12-3/TRBV12-4
TGTGCCAGCAGTCCCCTAACGGTTCAGCCCCAGCATTTT
CASSPLTVQPQHF
>large|TRBD2|TRBJ2-4|TRBV19
TGTGCCAGTAGACATCTTAGCGGGGTAGCCAAAAACATTCAGTACTTC
CASRHLSGVAKNIQYF
>medium-sized|TRBD1|TRBJ2-5|TRBV5-1
TGCGCCAGCAGCTCAACAGGGACAGGAGGAGAGACCCAGTACTTC
CASSSTGTGGETQYF
>.|.|TRBJ2-5|TRBV20-1
TGCAGTGCTAGAGATCCGACTCAGCATCAAGAGACCCAGTACTTC
CSARDPTQHQETQYF
>medium-sized|.|TRBJ2-3|TRBV19
TGTGCCAGTAGCACCGACGCTGGTTTGTATTTT
CASSTDAGLYF
>medium-sized|.|TRBJ1-1|TRBV7-2
TGTGCCAGCAGCTTAGTGAGGGGCTACACTGAAGCTTTCTTT
CASSLVRGYTEAFF
>medium-sized|.|TRBJ2-5|TRBV28
TGTGCCAGCAGTCCTCCGACAGGACCCGTTTCACCTAGGACCCAGTACTTC
CASSPPTGPVSPRTQYF
>large|.|TRBJ2-2|TRBV7-8
TGTGCCAGCGAAATTGGAGAGCCAACCGGGGAGCTGTTTTTT
CASEIGEPTGELFF
>medium-sized|TRBD2|TRBJ2-2|TRBV5-5
TGTGCCAGCAGCTTTTACGGGGGGACCAAGGCCGGGGAGCCGTTTTTT
CASSFYGGTKAGEPFF
>medium-sized|.|TRBJ1-2|TRBV30
TGTGGGGGGATTAAGGGACCACTAGGGAACTATGGCTACACCTTC
CGGIKGPLGNYGYTF
>large|TRBD2|TRBJ2-7|TRBV14
TGTGCCAGCAGCCCTCAAGCGGGAGGGCCGAGCGAGCAGTACTTC
CASSPQAGGPSEQYF
>medium-sized|TRBD1|TRBJ2-3|TRBV7-2
TGTGCCAGCAGCTTACCCCCAGGGGGCAAGGATACGCAGTATTTT
CASSLPPGGKDTQYF
>.|.|TRBJ2-7|TRBV7-8
TGTGCCAGCAGTCCTCGGGGGACCTACGAGCAGTACTTC
CASSPRGTYEQYF
>once|.|TRBJ2-5|TRBV4-3
TGCGCCAGCAGCCTCGTCAGTGGGATTGAGACCCAGTACTTC
CASSLVSGIETQYF
>medium-sized|TRBD2|TRBJ2-3|TRBV30
TGTGCCTGGAGGAGTAGCGGGGGCCGCACAGATACGCAGTATTTT
CAWRSSGGRTDTQYF
>large|.|TRBJ1-5|TRBV28
TGTGCCAGCAGTCCACTGGACGGTCCCAATCAGCCCCAGCATTTT
CASSPLDGPNQPQHF
>large|TRBD1|TRBJ2-2|TRBV29-1
TGCAGCGTTGAAGGACAGGGGGCTCCCGGGGAGCTGTTTTTT
CSVEGQGAPGELFF
>many|.|TRBJ2-1|TRBV29-1
TGCAGCGCTCGGGGGCAGGGGGAAGGGAGCTCCTACAATGAGCAGTTCTTC
CSARGQGEGSSYNEQFF
>.|.|TRBJ1-1|TRBV29-1
TGCAGCGGTGAAGTTCGGGGGAACACTGAAGCTTTCTTT
CSGEVRGNTEAFF
>medium-sized|.|TRBJ1-1|TRBV6-1
TGTGCCAGCAGAGGACCGCTGAGGGGGGAGAACACTGAAGCTTTCTTT
CASRGPLRGENTEAFF
>.|.|TRBJ2-5|TRBV23-1
TGCGCCAGCAGTCCCCCCGGCATCCCTTCCGAAGAGACCCAGTACTTC
CASSPPGIPSEETQYF
>many|TRBD1|TRBJ2-1|TRBV5-5
TGTGCCAGCAGCCCCCCTCGACAGGGGTTTGATGAGCAGTTCTTC
CASSPPRQGFDEQFF
>medium-sized|.|TRBJ1-2|TRBV7-2
TGTGCCAGCAGCCGTCGCGAATCCCTCTATGGCTACACCTTC
CASSRRESLYGYTF
>few|.|TRBJ1-1|TRBV28
TGTGCCAGCAGTTTAACAGATTCCAAGGGCACTGAAGCTTTCTTT
CASSLTDSKGTEAFF
>many|.|TRBJ2-5|TRBV12-3/TRBV12-4
TGTGCCAGCAGTCCATCTGCTCTGACAGCCCTGAAAGAGACCCAGTACTTC
CASSPSALTALKETQYF
>medium-sized|.|TRBJ1-1|TRBV12-3/TRBV12-4
TGTGCCAGCAGTTTGGTGGGGGCCACTGAAGCTTTCTTT
CASSLVGATEAFF
>medium-sized|.|TRBJ2-5|TRBV19
TGTGCCAGTAGTCCAAGGACTATTACGGAGACCCAGTACTTC
CASSPRTITETQYF
>medium-sized|.|TRBJ2-2|TRBV19
TGTGCCAGTGCCCGAGGCAGGCCGAACACCGGGGAGCTGTTTTTT
CASARGRPNTGELFF
>large|TRBD1|TRBJ1-2|TRBV5-1
TGCGCCAGCAGCCTCGCCCCCGGGACAGACTATGGCTACACCTTC
CASSLAPGTDYGYTF